This entry lists 19 T cell receptor beta chains sequenced from one sample in a study of cytomegalovirus exposure and HLA in healthy donors. The PCR employed 60 Vbeta primers together with 13 Jbeta primers. Libraries were prepared by immunoSEQ multiplex PCR; TCRdb keeps only in-frame clonotypes and omits some of them. Of 150,000 or so clones in the sample, 75% were seen once. Specimen: PBMCs. The receptors were sampled from a man aged 25-40 years in good health and CMV-seronegative.

The rearrangement joins TRBV9 to TRBJ2-6, with 7 nucleotides matching TRBD1. With V trimmed by 2 bases and J by 0 bases, 5 bases remained unmatched. CDR1 is SGDLS, CDR2 YYNGEE, per germline. The CDR3 has 17 residues. The CDR3 DNA sequence: TGTGCCAGCAGCGTCGGGACAGAACTCTCTGGGGCCAACGTCCTGACTTTC. It translates to CASSVGTELSGANVLTF.

This chain links TRBV2 with TRBJ1-5; 9 nucleotides agree with TRBD1. The CDR3 runs 14 residues. The germline CDR1 and CDR2 sequences are SNHLY and FYNNEI. The junction had 3 bases not matched to a gene; V was cut back by 2 bases and J by 7 bases. CDR3 protein: CASSEWDRVQPQHF. As DNA, the CDR3 is TGTGCCAGCAGTGAATGGGACAGGGTGCAGCCCCAGCATTTT.

This chain joins TRBV5-8 and TRBJ2-7; 11 bases line up with TRBD1. Trimming took 3 bases from V and 2 from J; bases not matched to a gene: 1. Germline V gene data show CDR1 as SGHTS and CDR2 as YDEGEE. The CDR3 spans 14 residues. In DNA form, the CDR3 reads TGTGCCAGCAGCTGGACAGGGGGCCCCTACGAGCAGTACTTC. It encodes CASSWTGGPYEQYF.

This sequence joins TRBV6-1 and TRBJ2-1, with unresolved D. The germline V gene encodes CDR1 MNHNS and CDR2 SASEGT. The CDR3 runs 11 residues. Trimming pared 7 bases from V and 4 bases from J, leaving 5 bases between. CDR3 bases: TGTGCCAGCACGGGTTACAATGAGCAGTTCTTC. This gives the protein CASTGYNEQFF.

This sequence joins TRBV6-5 and TRBJ2-5, with 7 bases fitting TRBD1. The germline V gene has CDR1 MNHEY and CDR2 SVGAGI. V lost 5 bases, J lost 7 bases, and 10 bases stayed unmatched. The CDR3 loop spans 14 amino acids. Here the CDR3 reads CASSRQGVGGTQYF. CDR3 bases: TGTGCCAGCAGTCGACAGGGCGTTGGTGGGACCCAGTACTTC.

This clone came up a few times. The chain couples TRBV28 to TRBJ2-3, with TRBD2 matching 7 bases. Germline V gene lookup returns CDR1 MDHEN and CDR2 SYDVKM. With 2 bases clipped from V and 5 bases from J, the junction kept 4 bases outside the gene matches. The CDR3 is 14 amino acids. CDR3 bases: TGTGCCAGCAGTTTAGGGGGGGTTCTAGATACGCAGTATTTT. Translation: CASSLGGVLDTQYF.

The chain is built from TRBV10-3 and TRBJ2-5; TRBD2 might be the D (5 bases). Germline CDR1 reads ENHRY; CDR2 reads SYGVKD. V dropped 3 bases and J dropped 2 bases, with 16 bases sitting between them. This CDR3 is 16 amino acids long. The CDR3, as DNA: TGTGCCATCAGTGATCGGAGCGGAGACATACAAGAGACCCAGTACTTC. This codes for CAISDRSGDIQETQYF.

This clone was recorded a few times. The rearrangement uses TRBV19 and TRBJ2-7, with 10 bases identical to TRBD1. V was clipped by 7 bases and J by 3 bases; unmatched bases: 9. The length of the CDR3 is 15 residues. The germline V gene has CDR1 LNHDA and CDR2 SQIVND (reference sequence). The CDR3 DNA follows: TGTGCCAGTACCCCTGGGACAGGGGCCCTCTACGAGCAGTACTTC. As protein: CASTPGTGALYEQYF.

A single count supports this clone. This chain joins TRBV5-1 and TRBJ1-4; 8 positions agree with TRBD1. The CDR3 has 17 residues. Germline loops: CDR1 SGHRS, CDR2 YFSETQ. Trimming took 0 bases from V and 0 from J; bases not matched to a gene: 4. CDR3 DNA: TGCGCCAGCAGCTTGGGACAGGGGACGGCAACTAATGAAAAACTGTTTTTT. This gives the protein CASSLGQGTATNEKLFF.

This chain joins TRBV6-6 and TRBJ2-3, with D possibly TRBD2 on 5 matching bases. Germline CDR1 reads MNHNY; CDR2 reads SVGAGI (reference sequence). V was pared by 5 bases and J by 4 bases, with 16 bases between. The CDR3 extends over 15 amino acids. CDR3 DNA sequence: TGTGCCAGCAGTGCCGGGATCCTTTATGCAGATACGCAGTATTTT. Amino acids: CASSAGILYADTQYF.

This sequence joins TRBV6-6 and TRBJ2-7; D may be TRBD1 (5 bases). V shed 5 bases and J shed 5 bases, with 10 bases lying between them. The length of the CDR3 is 12 residues. Germline CDR1 is MNHNY and CDR2 is SVGAGI (reference sequence). The CDR3 DNA reads as TGTGCCAGCAGTCACCCAGGGAACGAGCAGTACTTC. Its protein product is CASSHPGNEQYF.

The chain has TRBV5-1 and TRBJ2-2; tentatively, D is TRBD1 (5 bases). The CDR3 length is 17 residues. From germline, CDR1 is SGHRS and CDR2 YFSETQ. The V and J ends lost 4 bases and 6 bases respectively, with 22 bases between them. The CDR3 region has the DNA TGCGCCAGCAGCCAGGGCCCGCCAGAGGCTTGGGCCGGGGAGCTGTTTTTT. Translated: CASSQGPPEAWAGELFF. Based on the CDR3 plus reference TRBV5-1 and TRBJ2-2, the full variable domain is KAGVTQTPRYLIKTRGQQVTLSCSPISGHRSVSWYQQTPGQGLQFLFEYFSETQRNKGNFPGRFSGRQFSNSRSEMNVSTLELGDSALYLCASSQGPPEAWAGELFFGEGSRLTVL.

The chain recombines TRBV7-6 with TRBJ2-1, with no clear D. Trimming removed 1 base from V and 5 bases from J, with 3 bases in between. The CDR3 extends over 12 amino acids. Germline CDR1 reads SGHVS; CDR2 reads FNYEAQ. The CDR3 protein is CASSLGDNEQFF. The CDR3 DNA is TGTGCCAGCAGCTTAGGAGACAATGAGCAGTTCTTC. Full variable domain (outside the CDR3, taken from reference TRBV7-6 and TRBJ2-1): GAGVSQSPRYKVTKRGQDVALRCDPISGHVSLYWYRQALGQGPEFLTYFNYEAQQDKSGLPNDRFSAERPEGSISTLTIQRTEQRDSAMYRCASSLGDNEQFFGPGTRLTVL.

This clone occurred a few times. The chain carries TRBV7-9 and TRBJ1-1, with a possible D match to TRBD1 (5 bases). V was pared by 7 bases and J by 5 bases, with 11 bases between. The germline gives CDR1 SEHNR, CDR2 FQNEAQ (reference sequence). CDR3 length: 12 residues. CDR3 in amino acids: CASTQRGTEAFF. CDR3 nucleotides: TGTGCCAGCACCCAACGGGGGACTGAAGCTTTCTTT.

The chain is built from TRBV19 and TRBJ2-4; 9 nucleotides match TRBD2. This CDR3 has 19 amino acids. V shed 0 bases and J 3 bases; nucleotides not matched to a gene: 12. Germline V gene sequence: CDR1 LNHDA, CDR2 SQIVND (reference sequence). This chain's CDR3 is CASSIEDLAGEDDKNIQYF. The CDR3 bases are TGTGCCAGTAGTATAGAAGACTTAGCGGGAGAGGATGACAAAAACATTCAGTACTTC.

The chain is built from TRBV5-1 and TRBJ1-2, with 8 bases identical to TRBD1. Germline CDR1 and CDR2: SGHRS and YFSETQ. The CDR3 spans 12 residues. The ends lost 4 bases at V and 5 bases at J; junction bases unmatched: 1. CDR3 coding DNA: TGCGCCAGCAGCGGACAGGGATATGGCTACACCTTC. It codes for CASSGQGYGYTF.

V gene TRBV10-2 combines with J gene TRBJ1-2, with D possibly matching TRBD1 (5 bases). The CDR3 has 15 residues. Trimming left V 2 bases short and J 6 bases short, with 16 bases between. CDR1 is WSHSY, CDR2 SAAADI, per germline. The CDR3, as DNA: TGCGCCAGCAGTGAGAGAGGGGCGGGAGGCGATGGCTACACCTTC. Protein sequence: CASSERGAGGDGYTF.

V and J are TRBV6-1 and TRBJ1-1; D is perhaps TRBD1 (5 bases). V was pared by 3 bases and J by 1 base, with 18 bases between. CDR1 MNHNS and CDR2 SASEGT come from the germline V gene. The CDR3 is 17 residues long. The CDR3 region has the DNA TGTGCCAGCAGTGATCGGGGGGGGTTAACATCGAACACTGAAGCTTTCTTT. This sequence encodes CASSDRGGLTSNTEAFF.

J is TRBJ1-5 and V is TRBV7-8; the D gene is possibly TRBD1 (5 bases). The V gene lost 1 base and the J gene lost 3 bases, with 10 bases spanning the gap. Germline-derived CDR1 and CDR2 are SGHVS and FQNEAQ. The CDR3 length is 15 residues. CDR3 sequence: CASSLGWGPNQPQHF. CDR3 sequence (DNA): TGTGCCAGCAGCTTAGGTTGGGGCCCCAATCAGCCCCAGCATTTT.